Listed here are 26 T cell receptor beta chains from one sample, sequenced in a study of blood T cell repertoires in COVID-19. Repertoires were generated with immunoSEQ multiplex PCR, while TCRdb's copy carries only in-frame clones and drops some. The sample contains roughly 200,000 clones, 80% to 90% of which appear only once. The material sequenced was PBMCs or T cells enriched from blood (not recorded which). The receptors here all came from a woman in her thirties or forties with acute COVID-19.

The genes are TRBV7-9 and TRBJ1-5; D not certain. The CDR3 is 15 amino acids. The ends were cut back, 2 bases at V and 4 bases at J, with 12 bases in the middle. Germline CDR1 SEHNR, CDR2 FQNEAQ (reference sequence). The CDR3 sequence: CASSLTESTNQPQHF. The DNA for the CDR3 is TGTGCCAGCAGCTTAACAGAAAGCACTAATCAGCCCCAGCATTTT.

This clone was seen a handful of times. The J gene is TRBJ1-4, the V gene TRBV5-6; 8 bases are shared with TRBD1. This CDR3 region has 15 residues. Unmatched junction bases numbered 12, after V lost 4 bases and J lost 10 bases. The germline CDR1 and CDR2 sequences are SGHDT and YYEEEE. DNA of the CDR3: TGTGCCAGCAGCCGGACAGGGTACGAGAGGGTAAAACTGTTTTTT. Translated, it gives CASSRTGYERVKLFF.

V usage is TRBV11-3 and J usage is TRBJ2-1, with D possibly being TRBD1 (7 bases). The germline V gene has CDR1 SGHNT and CDR2 YENEEA. This CDR3 region has 13 residues. The germline V and J ends were trimmed by 5 bases and 14 bases, with 19 bases remaining between them. The CDR3 region has the DNA TGTGCCAGCAGCAGGGGACAGTCATCGGGGGAGTTCTTC. It encodes CASSRGQSSGEFF.

The chain uses TRBV2 and TRBJ1-5; no definite D call. Trimming removed 4 bases at V and 11 bases at J, with 12 bases between. This CDR3 region has 12 residues. The germline CDR1 and CDR2 sequences are SNHLY and FYNNEI. This chain's CDR3 is CASSGAAAAQHF. Written as DNA, the CDR3 is TGTGCCAGCAGTGGAGCGGCGGCCGCCCAGCATTTT.

The chain joins TRBV18 to TRBJ2-3; TRBD2 might be the D (5 bases). V shed 5 bases and J shed 4 bases, with 22 bases lying between them. This CDR3 spans 17 amino acids. The germline V gene has CDR1 KGHSH and CDR2 LQKENI. CDR3: CASSSVPADFYADTQYF. The CDR3 coding sequence is TGTGCCAGCTCATCGGTGCCTGCGGACTTCTACGCAGATACGCAGTATTTT.

This sequence joins TRBV30 and TRBJ1-5; TRBD1 might be the D (5 bases). The CDR3 has 19 amino acids. V lost 0 bases, J lost 3 bases, and 24 bases lay in between. Germline V gene sequence: CDR1 GTSNPN, CDR2 SVGIG (reference sequence). CDR3 sequence (DNA): TGTGCCTGGAGTGTACGGACGGGCCCCTCGTCAGGGATCAATCAGCCCCAGCATTTT. Translating gives CAWSVRTGPSSGINQPQHF. The whole variable domain, filled in from reference TRBV30 and TRBJ1-5, reads SQTIHQWPATLVQPVGSPLSLECTVEGTSNPNLYWYRQAAGRGLQLLFYSVGIGQISSEVPQNLSASRPQDRQFILSSKKLLLSDSGFYLCAWSVRTGPSSGINQPQHFGDGTRLSIL.

This chain joins TRBV5-4 and TRBJ2-3, with a possible D match to TRBD1 (6 bases). Trimming cost V 4 bases and J 2 bases, with 11 bases left between them. CDR1 SGHNT and CDR2 YYREEE come from the germline V gene (reference sequence). The CDR3 extends over 14 amino acids. Here the CDR3 DNA reads TGTGCCAGCAGCGGAGGACAGTACACAGATACGCAGTATTTT. Translating gives CASSGGQYTDTQYF.

This clone is a singleton in its sample. This chain links TRBV19 with TRBJ1-2, with 11 bases matching TRBD1. The CDR3 has 17 amino acids. CDR1 is LNHDA, CDR2 SQIVND, per germline (reference sequence). The J segment lost 4 bases and the V segment lost 7 bases, leaving 14 bases of the junction unmatched. The CDR3 bases are TGTGCCAGTATTGGTAGGGGGACAGGGGGACAACGCTATGGCTACACCTTC. This codes for CASIGRGTGGQRYGYTF.

The count of this clone is one. This chain uses TRBV18 with TRBJ2-7; 9 bases are shared with TRBD1. The length of the CDR3 is 15 residues. From germline, CDR1 is KGHSH and CDR2 LQKENI. V was pared by 2 bases and J by 4 bases, with 6 bases of the junction left unmatched. The CDR3 DNA follows: TGTGCCAGCTCACCAACCGGGACAGGGCTTTACGAGCAGTACGTC. Encoded protein: CASSPTGTGLYEQYV.

J is TRBJ1-2 and V is TRBV5-4, with TRBD1 identical over 9 bases. The CDR3 length is 14 residues. Losses at the gene ends were 5 bases for V and 7 bases for J; bases not matched to a gene: 9. The germline CDR1 and CDR2 sequences are SGHNT and YYREEE (reference sequence). The CDR3 DNA is TGTGCCAGCAGTGGGACAGGGCTGGGTTCTGGCTACACCTTC. Protein: CASSGTGLGSGYTF.

The chain has TRBV12-5 and TRBJ1-1; tentative D call: TRBD1 (5 bases). Trimming pared 7 bases from V and 5 bases from J, leaving 11 bases between. The germline V gene encodes CDR1 LGHNT and CDR2 FRNRAP. The CDR3 is 12 residues long. CDR3 in DNA: TGTGCTAGTGCCCTCGGGGGGACTGAAGCTTTCTTT. This encodes CASALGGTEAFF.

J is TRBJ2-3 and V is TRBV3-1 (or the pseudogene TRBV3-2); D might be TRBD1 (5 bases). V lost 4 bases to trimming and J lost 2 bases, with 10 bases between them. The germline gives CDR1 LGHDT, CDR2 YNNKEL (reference sequence). CDR3 size: 14 residues. The CDR3: CASSREGVTDTQYF. The CDR3 nucleotides read TGTGCCAGCAGCCGCGAAGGGGTCACAGATACGCAGTATTTT.

This chain uses TRBV18 with TRBJ1-1; D not resolved. This CDR3 is 14 amino acids long. Looked up from germline, CDR1 is KGHSH and CDR2 is LQKENI. Trimming took off 3 bases at V and 0 bases at J, with 8 bases between the two ends. The DNA of the CDR3 is TGTGCCAGCTCACCCCGAGCGGTGAACACTGAAGCTTTCTTT. Protein: CASSPRAVNTEAFF.

The V and J genes are TRBV9 and TRBJ1-1; maybe TRBD1 (6 bases). Deletions cut 4 bases from V and 0 bases from J, with 16 bases between. Germline CDR1 and CDR2: SGDLS and YYNGEE. The CDR3 sequence is 16 residues long. The CDR3 DNA reads TGTGCCAGCAGCTCTGGGTTAAGGACAGTGAACACTGAAGCTTTCTTT. Protein product: CASSSGLRTVNTEAFF.

This sequence joins TRBV19 and TRBJ1-2; 7 nucleotides match TRBD1. The CDR3 is made up of 13 amino acids. V dropped 5 bases and J dropped 12; count of bases not matched to a gene: 12. Germline loops: CDR1 LNHDA, CDR2 SQIVND (reference sequence). The CDR3 region is CASSGTGQPTNTF. The CDR3 DNA sequence: TGTGCCAGTAGTGGAACGGGACAGCCCACCAACACCTTC.

This clone has only one observation. The chain employs TRBV7-9 and TRBJ1-2; D is unclear. This CDR3 spans 11 amino acids. V gave up 5 bases and J gave up 8 bases, with 9 bases separating them. Germline V gives CDR1 SEHNR, CDR2 FQNEAQ (reference sequence). The CDR3 nucleotides read TGTGCCAGCAGCCTCGCGGTGGGCTACACCTTC. This sequence encodes CASSLAVGYTF.

V gene TRBV9 combines with J gene TRBJ1-2; 9 bases map to TRBD1. There are 15 residues in the CDR3. J was trimmed by 7 bases and V by 2 bases; bases with no gene match: 9. Germline V gene data show CDR1 as SGDLS and CDR2 as YYNGEE. In DNA, the CDR3 is TGTGCCAGCAGCGTGGGGACAGGGTGGTACGGTGGCTACACCTTC. It is translated as CASSVGTGWYGGYTF.

This clone came up once. The rearrangement joins TRBV7-8 to TRBJ2-7; D uncertain. The V gene's germline CDR1 is SGHVS and CDR2 FQNEAQ. The CDR3 has 13 residues. V was trimmed by 5 bases and J by 0 bases, leaving 8 bases between them. The CDR3 region is CASSRTGSYEQYF. The CDR3 DNA follows: TGTGCCAGCAGCCGGACGGGCTCCTACGAGCAGTACTTC.

This clone was detected ten times or more. The rearrangement uses TRBV5-1 and TRBJ1-1, with 8 bases aligning to TRBD1. V was clipped by 4 bases and J by 10 bases; unmatched bases: 12. Germline CDR1 SGHRS, CDR2 YFSETQ. CDR3 length equals 14 residues. The CDR3 DNA reads as TGCGCCAGCAGCCAGGGACAGGCCGGCGGGGGAGCTTTCTTT. It is translated as CASSQGQAGGGAFF. Together with reference TRBV5-1 and TRBJ1-1, the CDR3 gives the full variable domain: KAGVTQTPRYLIKTRGQQVTLSCSPISGHRSVSWYQQTPGQGLQFLFEYFSETQRNKGNFPGRFSGRQFSNSRSEMNVSTLELGDSALYLCASSQGQAGGGAFFGQGTRLTVV.

Notes on this clone: A read error may account for a junction end that differs from germline. The gene calls are TRBV19 and TRBJ2-3, with D possibly matching TRBD1 (6 bases). Germline CDR1 reads LNHDA; CDR2 reads SQIVND (reference sequence). This CDR3 is 14 amino acids long. The CDR3 sequence: CASSIESGNRVKFF. CDR3 coding DNA: TGTGCCAGTAGTATAGAGTCCGGAAACAGGGTAAAATTTTTT.

The V call is TRBV25-1, the J call TRBJ1-6; TRBD1 agrees at 9 bases. The CDR3 consists of 15 residues. Germline CDR1 is MGHDK and CDR2 is SYGVNS. The V and J ends lost 1 base and 10 bases, in that order; junction bases with no gene match: 5. CDR3 coding DNA: TGTGCCAGCAGTGAATCGACAGGGGGAGGCTCACCCCTCCACTTT. This sequence encodes CASSESTGGGSPLHF.

The chain employs TRBV11-2 and TRBJ2-3, with a tentative D call TRBD1 (7 bases). Between the trimmed V and J ends, which lost 2 bases and 5 bases, there was a span of 8 bases. The CDR3 length is 13 residues. In germline, CDR1 is SGHAT, CDR2 FQNNGV. The CDR3 region has the DNA TGTGCCAGCAGCTTACAGGGGGGAGATACGCAGTATTTT. Translation: CASSLQGGDTQYF.

This clone appeared a few times. This chain joins TRBV7-9 and TRBJ1-4; unclear D gene. The CDR3 sequence is 15 residues long. Looked up from germline, CDR1 is SEHNR and CDR2 is FQNEAQ (reference sequence). V shed 4 bases and J shed 6 bases, with 15 bases lying between them. The CDR3 DNA reads TGTGCCAGCAGCTACACGGGGTCCGGGGATGAAAAACTGTTTTTT. Residues: CASSYTGSGDEKLFF.

V and J are TRBV6-5 and TRBJ1-1, with TRBD1 matching 8 bases. The CDR3 totals 14 residues. Germline CDR1 MNHEY, CDR2 SVGAGI. The J segment lost 1 base and the V segment lost 6 bases, leaving 4 bases of the junction unmatched. CDR3 region: CASRPDRGNTEAFF. CDR3 coding DNA: TGTGCCAGCAGACCAGACAGGGGGAACACTGAAGCTTTCTTT.

This chain links TRBV7-3 with TRBJ2-2; the D is unclear. The CDR3 contains 16 residues. CDR1 and CDR2 (germline): SGHTA, FQGTGA. V shed 5 bases and J shed 0 bases, with 13 bases lying between them. CDR3 loop: CASSPRTVANTGELFF. The CDR3 DNA reads as TGTGCCAGCAGCCCCCGTACAGTTGCGAACACCGGGGAGCTGTTTTTT. Variable domain in full (rest from reference TRBV7-3 and TRBJ2-2): GAGVSQTPSNKVTEKGKYVELRCDPISGHTALYWYRQSLGQGPEFLIYFQGTGAADDSGLPNDRFFAVRPEGSVSTLKIQRTERGDSAVYLCASSPRTVANTGELFFGEGSRLTVL.

This rearrangement joins TRBV2 to TRBJ2-7, with 7 bases identical to TRBD2. The CDR3 contains 15 residues. Per germline, CDR1 SNHLY and CDR2 FYNNEI. Trimming removed 0 bases from V and 0 bases from J; junction bases left unmatched: 2. The CDR3 nucleotides read TGTGCCAGCAGTGAAGCGGGAGGGAACTCCTACGAGCAGTACGTC. Amino acid sequence: CASSEAGGNSYEQYV.